What follows are 13 T cell receptor beta chains derived from one specimen sequenced in a study of blood T cell repertoires in COVID-19. Data came from immunoSEQ multiplex PCR; TCRdb stores just in-frame clones and leaves some out. The top ten hold 0.7% of the sample, which has 260,000 or so clones, 70% to 90% seen once. Material for sequencing was peripheral blood. These receptors all stem from a human donor in a cohort sampled during active COVID-19.

The chain links TRBV21-1 to TRBJ2-7; the table names TRBD2, a call not compared with the DNA. TRBV21-1 is marked as a pseudogene. The CDR3 runs to 17 residues. CDR3: CASSFWLGGELAYEQYF. The CDR3 region has the DNA TGTGCCAGCAGCTTTTGGTTGGGGGGGGAGCTGGCCTACGAGCAGTACTTC.

The chain carries TRBV15 and TRBJ2-2, with TRBD2 matching 14 bases. From germline, CDR1 is LNHNV and CDR2 YYDKDF (reference sequence). The CDR3 totals 20 residues. V lost 0 bases, J lost 6 bases, and 12 bases stayed unmatched. Here the CDR3 DNA reads TGTGCCACCAGCAGAGATCCCCTATCGACTAGCGGGAGGGCCTCCGGGGAGCTGTTTTTT. Translating it yields CATSRDPLSTSGRASGELFF. Full variable domain (outside the CDR3, taken from reference TRBV15 and TRBJ2-2): DAMVIQNPRYQVTQFGKPVTLSCSQTLNHNVMYWYQQKSSQAPKLLFHYYDKDFNNEADTPDNFQSRRPNTSFCFLDIRSPGLGDTAMYLCATSRDPLSTSGRASGELFFGEGSRLTVL.

CDR3 sequence reads: CASSQDDGIGEGAYGYTF. CDR3 nucleotide sequence: TGCGCCAGCAGCCAAGATGATGGAATTGGGGAGGGCGCATATGGCTACACCTTC. The chain has TRBV4-3 and TRBJ1-2; D remains ambiguous. Germline V gives CDR1 LGHNA, CDR2 YSLEER. Trimming left V 0 bases short and J 5 bases short, with 22 bases between. This CDR3 is 18 amino acids long.

This chain uses TRBV4-2 with TRBJ1-5; 10 positions match TRBD1. This CDR3 has 16 residues. Germline V gene sequence: CDR1 LGHNA, CDR2 YNFKEQ. J lost 5 bases, V lost 4 bases, and 8 bases had no gene match. The CDR3 loop reads CASSPDRQGAYQPQHF. CDR3 DNA: TGTGCCAGCAGCCCTGACCGACAGGGGGCATATCAGCCCCAGCATTTT.

The chain couples TRBV9 to TRBJ2-3, with 11 bases identical to TRBD2. There are 16 residues in the CDR3. Germline V CDR1 and CDR2: SGDLS, YYNGEE. V lost 3 bases to trimming and J lost 1 base; unmatched junction nucleotides: 4. CDR3 nucleotides: TGTGCCAGCAGCGGTCCGGGACTAGCGGGCACAGATACGCAGTATTTT. Protein product: CASSGPGLAGTDTQYF.

The chain recombines TRBV3-1 (or the pseudogene TRBV3-2) with TRBJ1-1; 8 bases map to TRBD1. V trimming: 0 bases; J trimming: 1 base; junction bases outside the gene matches: 7. The germline CDR1 and CDR2 sequences are LGHDT and YNNKEL (reference sequence). This CDR3 spans 17 amino acids. The CDR3 nucleotides are TGTGCCAGCAGCCAAGATGGTCCGGGACAGGAGAACACTGAAGCTTTCTTT. This codes for CASSQDGPGQENTEAFF.

J is TRBJ2-3 and V is TRBV18; no definite D call. From germline, CDR1 is KGHSH and CDR2 LQKENI. The V end was cut by 0 bases, the J end by 3 bases, with 16 bases between. The CDR3 is made up of 17 amino acids. CDR3 sequence: CASSPPLIERKTDTQYF. The DNA of the CDR3 is TGTGCCAGCTCACCACCGTTAATCGAGAGAAAAACAGATACGCAGTATTTT.

This chain connects TRBV18 to TRBJ2-1; the D gene is possibly TRBD2 (6 bases). Deletions cut 0 bases from V and 4 bases from J, with 19 bases between. The CDR3 loop spans 18 amino acids. Germline values: CDR1 KGHSH, CDR2 LQKENI. CDR3 in amino acids: CASSPPRDGVRKYNEQFF. Here the CDR3 DNA reads TGTGCCAGCTCACCACCGCGGGATGGGGTGCGAAAGTACAATGAGCAGTTCTTC.

This clone has only one observation. The rearrangement links TRBV27 to TRBJ2-3; TRBD2 might be the D (6 bases). In germline, CDR1 is MNHEY, CDR2 SMNVEV (reference sequence). The CDR3 is 16 residues long. V gave up 7 bases and J gave up 3 bases, with 20 bases separating them. CDR3 amino acids: CASNQERLARTDTQYF. CDR3 DNA sequence: TGTGCCAGCAACCAGGAGCGCCTAGCGAGAACAGATACGCAGTATTTT.

V and J are TRBV6-6 and TRBJ2-3, with 8 bases matching TRBD2. The germline gives CDR1 MNHNY, CDR2 SVGAGI (reference sequence). The CDR3 extends over 17 amino acids. Losses at the gene ends were 6 bases for V and 5 bases for J; bases not matched to a gene: 16. CDR3 nucleotide sequence: TGTGCCAGCAGACGACTAGCGTTTGATGAGAATAGAGATACGCAGTATTTT. Translating gives CASRRLAFDENRDTQYF.

V gene TRBV11-3 combines with J gene TRBJ1-3; D remains ambiguous. The CDR3 sequence is 14 residues long. V was clipped by 4 bases and J by 2 bases, with 9 bases between them. Germline lookup yields CDR1 SGHNT and CDR2 YENEEA. The CDR3 loop is CASSSGEAGNTIYF. The CDR3 nucleotides read TGTGCCAGCAGCTCCGGAGAGGCTGGAAACACCATATATTTT.

This clone is a singleton in its sample. The chain carries TRBV14 and TRBJ2-7; possibly TRBD2 for D (5 bases). Germline CDR1 reads SGHDN; CDR2 reads FVKESK. There are 11 residues in the CDR3. V was shortened by 8 bases and J by 3 bases, with 8 bases between the two germline ends. CDR3: CASSSGYEQYF. As DNA, the CDR3 is TGTGCCAGCTCGAGCGGCTACGAGCAGTACTTC.

J is TRBJ2-5 and V is TRBV28, with 9 positions matching TRBD2. Germline CDR1 is MDHEN and CDR2 is SYDVKM. The CDR3 length is 16 residues. The V segment lost 4 bases and the J segment 0 bases; nucleotides outside the gene matches: 6. CDR3 region: CASSSFGLAYQETQYF. CDR3 nucleotide sequence: TGTGCCAGCAGTTCCTTCGGACTAGCGTACCAAGAGACCCAGTACTTC. The full variable domain, completed using reference TRBV28 and TRBJ2-5, is DVKVTQSSRYLVKRTGEKVFLECVQDMDHENMFWYRQDPGLGLRLIYFSYDVKMKEKGDIPEGYSVSREKKERFSLILESASTNQTSMYLCASSSFGLAYQETQYFGPGTRLLVL.